This TCR beta chain is drawn from a study of identical twins. Each CDR3 protein gets one entry after TCRdb re-called the 5' RACE reads with MiXCR. The sample has roughly 260,000 distinct CDR3 sequences, about 14% seen once. The CDR3 is 11 amino acids. V was shortened by 6 bases and J by 5 bases, with 10 bases between the two germline ends. The germline V gene encodes CDR1 DFQATT and CDR2 SNEGSKA (reference sequence). The sample was memory (CD45RO+) T cells sorted from blood. This clonotype was sampled from a woman aged 18 to 35 in good health. The chain combines TRBV20-1 with TRBJ2-5; the D is unclear. The DNA for the CDR3 is TGCAGTGCCATACTCCGGGAGACCCAGTACTTC. It encodes CSAILRETQYF.